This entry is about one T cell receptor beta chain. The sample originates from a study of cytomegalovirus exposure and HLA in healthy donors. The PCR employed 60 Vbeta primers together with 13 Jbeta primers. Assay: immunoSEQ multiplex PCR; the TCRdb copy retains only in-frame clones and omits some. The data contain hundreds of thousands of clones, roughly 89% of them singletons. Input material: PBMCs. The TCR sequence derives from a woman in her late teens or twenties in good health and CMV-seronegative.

The chain's CDR3 is CASSQDRRFIYGYTF. In nucleotides, the CDR3 is TGCGCCAGCAGCCAAGATAGGAGATTTATCTATGGCTACACCTTC. V and J are TRBV4-3 and TRBJ1-2, with no clear D. The CDR3 runs to 15 residues. The germline CDR1 and CDR2 sequences are LGHNA and YSLEER. V was shortened by 0 bases and J by 4 bases, with 12 bases between the two germline ends.